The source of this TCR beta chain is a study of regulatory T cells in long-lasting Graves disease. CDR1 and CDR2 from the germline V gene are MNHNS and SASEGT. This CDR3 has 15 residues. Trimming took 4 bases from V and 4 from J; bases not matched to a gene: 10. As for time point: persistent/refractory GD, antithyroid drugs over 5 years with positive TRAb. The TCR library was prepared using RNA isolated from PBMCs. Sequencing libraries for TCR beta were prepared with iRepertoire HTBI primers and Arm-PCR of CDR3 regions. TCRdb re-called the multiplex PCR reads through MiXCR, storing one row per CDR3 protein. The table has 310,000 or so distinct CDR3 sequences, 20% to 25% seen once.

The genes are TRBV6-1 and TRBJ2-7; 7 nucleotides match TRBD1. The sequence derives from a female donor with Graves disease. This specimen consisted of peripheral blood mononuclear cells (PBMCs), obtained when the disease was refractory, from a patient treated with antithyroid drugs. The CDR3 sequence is CASSVDREKGYEQYF. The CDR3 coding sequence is TGTGCCAGCAGTGTAGACAGGGAGAAAGGGTACGAGCAGTACTTC.